The clone carrying this T cell receptor (beta chain) occurred a few times. Its antigen remains unknown. The source of the sample is a study of cytomegalovirus exposure and HLA in healthy donors. Study-level findings and limits: Relative to equally common others, HLA-associated TCR beta chains showed greater clonal expansion in a later analysis. A missense variant in DCLRE1C was later tied to TCR beta V- and J-gene trimming. The investigators catalogued some 160 TCR beta chains as cytomegalovirus-associated.

The germline V gene encodes CDR1 SGHAT and CDR2 FQNNGV. This CDR3 region has 15 residues. The trim removed 3 bases at V and 7 bases at J, leaving 6 bases unmatched. The study ran its PCR with 60 Vbeta and 13 Jbeta primers. Assay: immunoSEQ multiplex PCR; the TCRdb copy retains only in-frame clones and omits some. The data contain about 96,000 clones, about 70% of them singletons. Likely unrecorded immune exposures existed in these nominally healthy donors. The material sequenced was PBMCs. This chain uses TRBV11-2 with TRBJ1-2; 12 bases match TRBD1. The clonotype comes from a female donor in good health and CMV-seropositive. In DNA form, the CDR3 reads TGTGCCAGCAGCTTCCCGGGACAGGGGGCCGGTGGCTACACCTTC. This codes for CASSFPGQGAGGYTF.